This record looks at one T cell receptor beta chain sequence and its context. The sample belongs to a study of blood T cells in healthy people across ages. The second PCR ran roughly 6 to 11 cycles with a sample-barcoded 5' primer and J-beta primers. TCRdb re-called the 5' RACE reads through MiXCR, storing one row per CDR3 protein. The sample gives fewer than 900,000 distinct CDR3 sequences, roughly 49% of which show up once; 30% to 40% is in the top ten. With V trimmed by 6 bases and J by 5 bases, 9 bases remained unmatched. CDR3 size: 14 residues. Germline-derived CDR1 and CDR2 are MNHEY and SVGAGI.

V is TRBV6-5 and J is TRBJ1-2, with 7 bases that match TRBD1. What was sequenced was blood. The source of this sequence is a woman aged 55-69 years in good health. CDR3 bases: TGTGCCAGCAGGACCCGGGACAGTAGTTATGGCTACACCTTC. It translates to CASRTRDSSYGYTF.